This passage covers 21 T cell receptor beta chains from one sample sequenced in a study of blood T cell repertoires in COVID-19. The protocol was immunoSEQ multiplex PCR, while the TCRdb copy is restricted to in-frame clones and leaves out a portion. Of 140,000 to 150,000 clones detected, 75% to 90% appear once; the ten largest clones hold roughly 1.6%. Sequencing was carried out using peripheral blood. These receptors came from a woman aged 50 to 65 with acute or convalescent COVID-19.

The rearrangement uses TRBV20-1 and TRBJ2-7; D remains unclear. The V end lost 4 bases, the J end lost 7 bases, and 5 bases lay between the germline ends. The CDR3 runs 9 residues. CDR1 is DFQATT, CDR2 SNEGSKA, per germline (reference sequence). The CDR3 bases are TGCAGTGCTAACGAGGAGCAGTACTTC. Translated, it gives CSANEEQYF.

The rearrangement links TRBV5-6 to TRBJ1-5, with 7 nucleotides matching TRBD1. The ends lost 2 bases at V and 6 bases at J; junction bases unmatched: 8. CDR1 is SGHDT and CDR2 is YYEEEE in the germline V gene. CDR3 length: 15 amino acids. CDR3 loop: CASSFTGTDAQPQHF. CDR3 nucleotides: TGTGCCAGCAGCTTCACCGGGACAGATGCTCAGCCCCAGCATTTT.

The rearrangement links TRBV7-8 to TRBJ1-4; 7 bases are shared with TRBD1. Losses at the gene ends were 4 bases for V and 5 bases for J; bases not matched to a gene: 7. The germline gives CDR1 SGHVS, CDR2 FQNEAQ. CDR3 length: 15 residues. Here the CDR3 reads CASSSPGQLNEKLFF. CDR3 in DNA: TGTGCCAGCAGCTCCCCGGGACAGCTCAATGAAAAACTGTTTTTT.

A single count supports this clone. J is TRBJ1-3 and V is TRBV9, with 8 positions matching TRBD1. CDR3 length: 14 residues. Germline V gene data show CDR1 as SGDLS and CDR2 as YYNGEE. V lost 6 bases and J lost 4; bases outside the gene matches: 6. The CDR3 spells CASTPGGIGNTIYF. The CDR3 DNA is TGTGCCAGCACCCCAGGGGGCATCGGAAACACCATATATTTT.

The gene calls are TRBV7-9 and TRBJ2-3, with D possibly TRBD1 on 6 matching bases. The V end was cut by 3 bases, the J end by 0 bases, with 13 bases between. The CDR3 consists of 16 residues. Germline CDR1 is SEHNR and CDR2 is FQNEAQ (reference sequence). CDR3 in amino acids: CASSFGGTGSTDTQYF. In DNA form, the CDR3 reads TGTGCCAGCAGCTTTGGTGGCACAGGGAGCACAGATACGCAGTATTTT.

This rearrangement joins TRBV3-1 (or the pseudogene TRBV3-2) to TRBJ2-5; D possibly corresponds to TRBD1 (6 bases). Trimming stripped 5 bases from V and 4 bases from J, with 14 bases between. The CDR3 has 14 residues. Germline CDR1 and CDR2: LGHDT and YNNKEL (reference sequence). CDR3 in DNA: TGTGCCAGCAGCGAGTCGGGACACCGAGAGACCCAGTACTTC. Amino acids: CASSESGHRETQYF.

The CDR3 DNA follows: TGTGCCAGCAGCAAAGCCTGGACATCCACCTCCTACGAGCAGTACTTC. Translation gives CASSKAWTSTSYEQYF. The chain is built from TRBV21-1 and TRBJ2-7; the table's D call, TRBD1, has no DNA check behind it. TRBV21-1 is a documented pseudogene. The CDR3 totals 16 residues.

The V and J genes are TRBV7-8 and TRBJ1-2, with unresolved D. The CDR3 contains 11 residues. CDR1 is SGHVS and CDR2 is FQNEAQ in the germline V gene. Between the trimmed V and J ends, which lost 2 bases and 8 bases, there was a span of 6 bases. CDR3 in amino acids: CASSLTGGYTF. For the CDR3, the DNA is TGTGCCAGCAGCTTAACGGGAGGCTACACCTTC.

This chain joins TRBV28 and TRBJ1-2; 7 bases map to TRBD1. V was clipped by 5 bases and J by 4 bases; unmatched bases: 10. Germline V lookup: CDR1 MDHEN, CDR2 SYDVKM. The CDR3 is 15 residues long. Here the CDR3 reads CASSLPGQAGYGYTF. DNA of the CDR3: TGTGCCAGCAGTCTCCCCGGACAGGCGGGCTATGGCTACACCTTC.

The chain couples TRBV2 to TRBJ1-5, with no clear D. The CDR3 spans 14 residues. The germline V and J ends were trimmed by 0 bases and 5 bases, with 8 bases remaining between them. Germline assignment: CDR1 SNHLY and CDR2 FYNNEI. CDR3 in amino acids: CASSEAIADQPQHF. Here the CDR3 DNA reads TGTGCCAGCAGTGAAGCAATAGCCGATCAGCCCCAGCATTTT.

The chain employs TRBV11-3 and TRBJ2-2; the match to TRBD1 covers 8 bases. The ends lost 5 bases at V and 5 bases at J; junction bases unmatched: 7. The length of the CDR3 is 15 residues. Germline V gene lookup returns CDR1 SGHNT and CDR2 YENEEA. In nucleotides, the CDR3 is TGTGCCAGCAGCCCGGGACAGGTTATGACCGGGGAGCTGTTTTTT. Translating gives CASSPGQVMTGELFF.

This chain joins TRBV7-8 and TRBJ2-1; no definite D call. CDR1 is SGHVS and CDR2 is FQNEAQ in the germline V gene. The CDR3 sequence is 15 residues long. V shed 5 bases and J shed 1 base, with 12 bases lying between them. The CDR3, as DNA: TGTGCCAGCAGCAACATGGTACCGTCCTACAATGAGCAGTTCTTC. Encoded protein: CASSNMVPSYNEQFF.

The V gene is TRBV5-1, the J gene TRBJ1-4; a possible D gene is TRBD1 (5 bases). The germline V gene has CDR1 SGHRS and CDR2 YFSETQ. Trimming cost V 2 bases and J 12 bases, with 14 bases left between them. The CDR3 length is 13 residues. The CDR3 reads CASSFDSSRQLFF. The CDR3, as DNA: TGCGCCAGCAGCTTTGACAGTTCCCGGCAACTGTTTTTT.

The chain joins TRBV7-9 to TRBJ2-1; D gene uncertain. The V gene lost 3 bases and the J gene lost 9 bases, with 6 bases spanning the gap. Germline V gene data show CDR1 as SEHNR and CDR2 as FQNEAQ (reference sequence). The CDR3 loop spans 11 amino acids. The DNA of the CDR3 is TGTGCCAGCAGCTTCTATGGTGAGCAGTTCTTC. It specifies CASSFYGEQFF. The full variable domain, its missing parts supplied by reference TRBV7-9 and TRBJ2-1, is DTGVSQNPRHKITKRGQNVTFRCDPISEHNRLYWYRQTLGQGPEFLTYFQNEAQLEKSRLLSDRFSAERPKGSFSTLEIQRTEQGDSAMYLCASSFYGEQFFGPGTRLTVL.

The gene calls are TRBV19 and TRBJ1-2, with 7 nucleotides matching TRBD1. This CDR3 spans 13 amino acids. V was clipped by 6 bases and J by 4 bases; unmatched bases: 5. Germline V lookup: CDR1 LNHDA, CDR2 SQIVND (reference sequence). The CDR3 sequence is CASRTAGGYGYTF. The CDR3 bases are TGTGCCAGTAGAACGGCAGGGGGCTATGGCTACACCTTC.

The chain is built from TRBV25-1 and TRBJ1-1, with D tentatively TRBD1 (5 bases). CDR1 and CDR2 from the germline V gene are MGHDK and SYGVNS. The CDR3 contains 14 residues. Trimming removed 3 bases from V and 0 bases from J, with 8 bases in between. The CDR3 DNA follows: TGTGCCAGCAGTGATAGACAGCTGAACACTGAAGCTTTCTTT. It is translated as CASSDRQLNTEAFF.

V usage is TRBV4-1 and J usage is TRBJ2-3; possibly TRBD1 for D (6 bases). Trimming stripped 3 bases from V and 2 bases from J, with 9 bases between. The germline V gene has CDR1 MGHRA and CDR2 YSYEKL. The CDR3 contains 14 residues. The CDR3 DNA sequence: TGCGCCAGCAGCCAGGGACAAGCCACAGATACGCAGTATTTT. Translating gives CASSQGQATDTQYF.

The V call is TRBV27, the J call TRBJ2-7; a weak D match, TRBD2 (6 bases). V lost 8 bases, J lost 2 bases, and 19 bases lay in between. The CDR3 loop spans 15 amino acids. CDR1 and CDR2 (germline): MNHEY, SMNVEV (reference sequence). The CDR3 region has the DNA TGTGCCAGCGGTATTGGCGGGACGGTTCCCTACGAGCAGTACTTC. The encoded protein is CASGIGGTVPYEQYF.

The chain joins TRBV18 to TRBJ1-5; the D gene is possibly TRBD1 (5 bases). This CDR3 is built from 13 residues. V was pared by 3 bases and J by 4 bases, with 7 bases between. The germline V gene has CDR1 KGHSH and CDR2 LQKENI. DNA of the CDR3: TGTGCCAGCTCACCTGACAGAAATCAGCCCCAGCATTTT. Protein: CASSPDRNQPQHF. The variable domain in full, with the rest retrieved from reference TRBV18 and TRBJ1-5, is NAGVMQNPRHLVRRRGQEARLRCSPMKGHSHVYWYRQLPEEGLKFMVYLQKENIIDESGMPKERFSAEFPKEGPSILRIQQVVRGDSAAYFCASSPDRNQPQHFGDGTRLSIL.

This clone was found many times. The rearrangement uses TRBV30 and TRBJ2-6; no clear D gene. Germline CDR1 GTSNPN, CDR2 SVGIG (reference sequence). Trimming pared 0 bases from V and 4 bases from J, leaving 4 bases between. The CDR3 length is 13 residues. The CDR3: CAWSVQGANVLTF. In DNA form, the CDR3 reads TGTGCCTGGAGTGTACAAGGGGCCAACGTCCTGACTTTC. Filled out from reference TRBV30 and TRBJ2-6, the complete variable domain reads SQTIHQWPATLVQPVGSPLSLECTVEGTSNPNLYWYRQAAGRGLQLLFYSVGIGQISSEVPQNLSASRPQDRQFILSSKKLLLSDSGFYLCAWSVQGANVLTFGAGSRLTVL.

The CDR3 DNA sequence: TGTGCCAGCAGTCCTAACAGGGTTCGGCAGCCCCAGCATTTT. Residues: CASSPNRVRQPQHF. The chain joins TRBV28 to TRBJ1-5; a possible D gene is TRBD1 (6 bases). Trimming took 5 bases from V and 7 from J, leaving 15 bases between them. The CDR3 runs 14 residues. Germline CDR1 is MDHEN and CDR2 is SYDVKM.